The clone carrying this T cell receptor (beta chain) has a count of ten or more. Its cognate antigen is unknown. There are 13 residues in the CDR3. From germline, CDR1 is DFQATT and CDR2 SNEGSKA (reference sequence). With V trimmed by 4 bases and J by 5 bases, 5 bases remained unmatched. The data were taken from a study of human T cells and chemical hapten exposure. Across the study: Patch tests applied 0.01% DPC to the upper back and were scored after 6 days.

Findings of the study overall: PT1 expanded TCR counts and patch test score correlated positively. DPC sensitization left the count of TCRs above 1 in 1000 unchanged. As the donors had alopecia, their immune response may differ from healthy people's.

A single record per CDR3 protein comes from TCRdb applying MiXCR to the RACE reads. The sample shows roughly 380,000 distinct CDR3 sequences, about 6% of them seen only once. This sample's time point: patch test 2, 6 weeks after DPC sensitization. Specified treatment: therapeutic diphenylcyclopropenone sensitization with weekly scalp DPC. The V and J genes are TRBV20-1 and TRBJ1-3; 7 bases map to TRBD1. This clonotype originated in a woman between 18 and 29 years old with alopecia areata. Some clones in this sample may be carry-over from other donors' samples. Here the sequenced sample was whole blood, taken in connection with sensitization to the hapten diphenylcyclopropenone (DPC). The DNA for the CDR3 is TGCAGTGCTAACAGACAGGGCAGAAACACCATATATTTT. It yields the protein CSANRQGRNTIYF.